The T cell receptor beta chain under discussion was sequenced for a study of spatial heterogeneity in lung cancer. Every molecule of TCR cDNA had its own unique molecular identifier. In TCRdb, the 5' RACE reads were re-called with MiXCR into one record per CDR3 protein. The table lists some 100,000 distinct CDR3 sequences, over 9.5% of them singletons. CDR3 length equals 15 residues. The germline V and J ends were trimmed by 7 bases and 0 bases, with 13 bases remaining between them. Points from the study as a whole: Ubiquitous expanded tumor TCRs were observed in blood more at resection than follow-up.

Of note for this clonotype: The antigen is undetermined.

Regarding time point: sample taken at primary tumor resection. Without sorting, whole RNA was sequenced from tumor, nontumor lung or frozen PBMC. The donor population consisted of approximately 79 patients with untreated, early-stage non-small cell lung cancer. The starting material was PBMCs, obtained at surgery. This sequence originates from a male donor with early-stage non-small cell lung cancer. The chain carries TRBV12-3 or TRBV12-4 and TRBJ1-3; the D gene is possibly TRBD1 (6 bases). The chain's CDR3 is CASTYRALSGNTIYF. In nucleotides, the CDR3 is TGTGCCAGCACTTACAGGGCCCTCTCTGGAAACACCATATATTTT.